This TCR beta chain was profiled in a study of a mutant IDH1 vaccine in newly diagnosed glioma. For the study at large: Treated patients had a mean age of about 38 years and a roughly 62% male, approximately 38% female split.

The germline gives CDR1 SGHNT, CDR2 YYREEE (reference sequence). V gave up 0 bases and J gave up 7 bases; unmatched junction bases: 11. This CDR3 region has 16 residues. Sequencing was performed with immunoSEQ multiplex PCR; in TCRdb, only in-frame clones are kept and a portion is missing. The sample shows about 98,000 clones, about 90% of them seen only once. Stated time point: baseline, week 1 (first vaccination visit). Treatment meaning: pre-vaccination baseline after standard-of-care therapy. The sequence was collected from a woman in her forties or fifties with glioma. Sequencing used PBMCs, obtained from a glioma patient treated with radiotherapy, temozolomide or both. The chain links TRBV5-4 to TRBJ2-7; 9 nucleotides align to TRBD2. CDR3 in DNA: TGTGCCAGCAGCTTGGCGGTGGTAGCGGGAGTAAGAGAGCAGTACTTC. Amino acids: CASSLAVVAGVREQYF.